These 9 T cell receptor beta chains were all obtained from the same sample, sequenced in a study of PD-L1 blockade in urothelial cancer. Assay used: immunoSEQ multiplex PCR; TCRdb lists only in-frame clones, some missing. This sample yields roughly 40,000 clones, of which around four fifths are seen a single time; less than 20% belongs to the top ten. Sequences were derived from PBMCs, sampled around atezolizumab (anti-PD-L1) treatment. Receptors were obtained from a man aged 60-69 years with urothelial cancer.

The chain couples TRBV6-5 to TRBJ2-5, with TRBD2 matching 10 bases. The V and J ends lost 6 bases and 2 bases, in that order; junction bases with no gene match: 6. The length of the CDR3 is 15 residues. The germline CDR1 and CDR2 sequences are MNHEY and SVGAGI. This CDR3 is CASRAAGGPQETQYF. The CDR3 DNA follows: TGTGCCAGCAGGGCAGCGGGGGGGCCACAAGAGACCCAGTACTTC.

This clone was seen a single time. The chain couples TRBV4-2 to TRBJ2-1; TRBD1 matches at 10 bases. Germline V lookup: CDR1 LGHNA, CDR2 YNFKEQ. Losses at the gene ends were 1 base for V and 4 bases for J; bases not matched to a gene: 1. This CDR3 is built from 15 residues. Here the CDR3 DNA reads TGTGCCAGCAGCCAAGGGGGACAGGGGTACAATGAGCAGTTCTTC. It is translated as CASSQGGQGYNEQFF.

For the CDR3, the DNA is TGTGCCAGCAGCTTAAGGACAGGGGTGTCTGGAAACACCATATATTTT. Protein sequence: CASSLRTGVSGNTIYF. The chain joins TRBV7-2 to TRBJ1-3; 9 positions agree with TRBD1. The V and J ends lost 2 bases and 1 base, in that order; junction bases with no gene match: 3. Germline assignment: CDR1 SGHTA and CDR2 FQGNSA. The CDR3 extends over 16 amino acids.

V gene TRBV19 combines with J gene TRBJ2-3, with 8 bases that match TRBD1. This CDR3 comprises 16 residues. V was pared by 4 bases and J by 0 bases, with 6 bases of the junction left unmatched. Germline V gene sequence: CDR1 LNHDA, CDR2 SQIVND (reference sequence). The CDR3 nucleotides are TGTGCCAGTAGTACTGGACAGGGTTCAAGCACAGATACGCAGTATTTT. Protein: CASSTGQGSSTDTQYF. The full variable domain, completed using reference TRBV19 and TRBJ2-3, is DGGITQSPKYLFRKEGQNVTLSCEQNLNHDAMYWYRQDPGQGLRLIYYSQIVNDFQKGDIAEGYSVSREKKESFPLTVTSAQKNPTAFYLCASSTGQGSSTDTQYFGPGTRLTVL.

The chain joins TRBV13 to TRBJ1-1; D unresolved. V was cut by 5 bases and J by 1 base, with 5 bases left in between. Germline assignment: CDR1 PRHDT and CDR2 FYEKMQ (reference sequence). CDR3 length equals 12 residues. CDR3 coding DNA: TGTGCCAGCAGCCCGGGGAACACTGAAGCTTTCTTT. This gives the protein CASSPGNTEAFF.

This clone occurred once. This chain joins TRBV5-1 and TRBJ2-5, with TRBD2 identical over 11 bases. Trimming took 0 bases from V and 3 from J; bases not matched to a gene: 10. CDR1 and CDR2 from the germline V gene are SGHRS and YFSETQ. There are 18 residues in the CDR3. CDR3 protein: CASSLGLAGGALEETQYF. In nucleotides, the CDR3 is TGCGCCAGCAGCTTGGGATTAGCGGGGGGGGCCCTGGAAGAGACCCAGTACTTC.

The CDR3 sequence is CASSGTSGGSDEQFF. DNA of the CDR3: TGTGCCAGTAGTGGGACTAGCGGGGGGTCGGATGAGCAGTTCTTC. The rearrangement links TRBV19 to TRBJ2-1; 15 positions match TRBD2. The CDR3 spans 15 residues. The germline V gene encodes CDR1 LNHDA and CDR2 SQIVND (reference sequence). J was trimmed by 8 bases and V by 5 bases; bases with no gene match: 4.

This clone was observed a single time. The chain employs TRBV19 and TRBJ2-1; tentatively, D is TRBD1 (5 bases). CDR3 length: 16 amino acids. The germline V gene has CDR1 LNHDA and CDR2 SQIVND (reference sequence). V was shortened by 5 bases and J by 4 bases, with 18 bases between the two germline ends. CDR3 sequence (DNA): TGTGCCAGTAGTCCACCAGGGTTCTCAACATACAATGAGCAGTTCTTC. Amino acid sequence: CASSPPGFSTYNEQFF. Drawing the rest from reference TRBV19 and TRBJ2-1, the complete variable domain is DGGITQSPKYLFRKEGQNVTLSCEQNLNHDAMYWYRQDPGQGLRLIYYSQIVNDFQKGDIAEGYSVSREKKESFPLTVTSAQKNPTAFYLCASSPPGFSTYNEQFFGPGTRLTVL.

This chain links TRBV13 with TRBJ2-3, with 7 bases aligning to TRBD1. Germline-derived CDR1 and CDR2 are PRHDT and FYEKMQ (reference sequence). With 5 bases clipped from V and 0 bases from J, the junction kept 8 bases outside the gene matches. The CDR3 extends over 16 amino acids. The CDR3 DNA sequence: TGTGCCAGCAGCCAGATGGACAGGTCTAGCACAGATACGCAGTATTTT. Residues: CASSQMDRSSTDTQYF.